This paragraph reports one T cell receptor beta chain. This entry belongs to a study of control samples from healthy donors and cancer patients. Method: immunoSEQ multiplex PCR; TCRdb's copy keeps in-frame clones and lacks some. The sample has 100,000 to 150,000 clones, roughly 90% seen once. This CDR3 region has 14 residues. Germline V lookup: CDR1 KGHSH, CDR2 LQKENI. Trimming left V 2 bases short and J 1 base short, with 8 bases between. What was sequenced was blood. This sequence originates from a man aged 45-65 years in good health. The V call is TRBV18, the J call TRBJ1-1; D is possibly TRBD1 (5 bases). As DNA, the CDR3 is TGTGCCAGCTCACCAATAACAGGGAACACTGAAGCTTTCTTT. It is translated as CASSPITGNTEAFF.